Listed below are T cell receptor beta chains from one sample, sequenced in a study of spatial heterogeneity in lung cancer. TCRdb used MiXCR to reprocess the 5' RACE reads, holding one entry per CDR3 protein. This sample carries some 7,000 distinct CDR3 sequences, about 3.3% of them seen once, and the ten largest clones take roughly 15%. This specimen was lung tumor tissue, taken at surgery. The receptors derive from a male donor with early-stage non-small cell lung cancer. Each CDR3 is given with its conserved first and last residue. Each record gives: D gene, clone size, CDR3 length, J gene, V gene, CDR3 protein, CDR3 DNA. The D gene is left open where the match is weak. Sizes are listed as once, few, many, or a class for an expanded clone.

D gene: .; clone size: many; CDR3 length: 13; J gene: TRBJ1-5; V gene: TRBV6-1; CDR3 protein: CASLSRESQPQHF; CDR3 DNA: TGTGCCAGCCTTTCGCGGGAAAGTCAGCCCCAGCATTTT
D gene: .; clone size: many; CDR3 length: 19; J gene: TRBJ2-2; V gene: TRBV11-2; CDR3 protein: CASSLQMAAVMFNTGELFF; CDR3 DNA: TGTGCCAGCAGCTTACAGATGGCGGCAGTTATGTTTAACACCGGGGAGCTGTTTTTT
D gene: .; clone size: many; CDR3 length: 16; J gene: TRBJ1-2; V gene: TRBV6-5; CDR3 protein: CASSWRASPHGYGYTF; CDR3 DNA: TGTGCCAGCAGTTGGCGTGCATCCCCGCATGGCTATGGCTACACCTTC
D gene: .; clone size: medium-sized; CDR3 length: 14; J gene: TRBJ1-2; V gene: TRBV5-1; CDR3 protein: CASRRKTEIDGYTF; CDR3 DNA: TGCGCCAGCAGGAGGAAGACAGAGATAGACGGCTACACCTTC
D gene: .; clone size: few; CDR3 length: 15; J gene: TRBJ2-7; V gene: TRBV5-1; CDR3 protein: CASSGDQLTTYEQYF; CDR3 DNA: TGCGCCAGCAGCGGGGATCAGCTAACCACCTACGAGCAGTACTTC
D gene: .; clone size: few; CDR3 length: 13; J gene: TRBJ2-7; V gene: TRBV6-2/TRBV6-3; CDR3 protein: CASGRTDAYEQYF; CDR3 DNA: TGTGCCAGCGGACGGACAGACGCCTACGAGCAGTACTTC
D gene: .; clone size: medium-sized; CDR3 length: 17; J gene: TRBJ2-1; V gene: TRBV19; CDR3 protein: CASSMDNRPSSYNEQFF; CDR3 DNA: TGTGCCAGTAGTATGGATAACAGGCCAAGCTCCTACAATGAGCAGTTCTTC
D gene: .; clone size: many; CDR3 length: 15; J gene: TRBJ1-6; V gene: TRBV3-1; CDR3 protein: CASSQGRVSNSPLHF; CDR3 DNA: TGTGCCAGCAGCCAAGGAAGAGTCAGTAATTCACCCCTCCACTTT
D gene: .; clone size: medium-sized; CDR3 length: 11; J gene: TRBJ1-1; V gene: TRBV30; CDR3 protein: CFWNKGTEAFF; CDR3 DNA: TGTTTTTGGAATAAGGGGACTGAAGCTTTCTTT
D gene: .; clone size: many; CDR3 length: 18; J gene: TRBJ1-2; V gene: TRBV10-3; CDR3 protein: CAISESQSGVGAAYGYTF; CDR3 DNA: TGTGCCATCAGTGAGTCCCAGAGCGGTGTCGGGGCCGCTTACGGCTACACCTTC
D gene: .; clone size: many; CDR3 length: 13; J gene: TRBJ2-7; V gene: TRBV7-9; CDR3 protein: CASMQPQGTEQYF; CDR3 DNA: TGTGCCAGCATGCAACCACAGGGTACCGAGCAGTACTTC
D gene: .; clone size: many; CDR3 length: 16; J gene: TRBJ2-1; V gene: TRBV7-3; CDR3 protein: CASSLSSPSGSNEQFF; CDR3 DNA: TGTGCCAGCAGCTTAAGTTCCCCTTCAGGGAGCAATGAGCAGTTCTTC
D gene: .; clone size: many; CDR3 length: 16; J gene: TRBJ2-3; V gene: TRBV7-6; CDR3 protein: CASSLDLMASTDTQYF; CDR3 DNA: TGTGCCAGCAGCTTAGACCTTATGGCTAGCACAGATACGCAGTATTTT
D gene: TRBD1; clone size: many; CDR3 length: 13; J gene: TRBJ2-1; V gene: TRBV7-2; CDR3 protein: CASSARQGGEQFF; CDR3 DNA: TGTGCCAGCAGCGCCCGACAGGGGGGTGAGCAGTTCTTC
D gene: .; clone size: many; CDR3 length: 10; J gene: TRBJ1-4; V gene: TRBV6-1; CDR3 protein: CASSDGKLFF; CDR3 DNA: TGTGCCAGCAGTGACGGGAAACTGTTTTTT
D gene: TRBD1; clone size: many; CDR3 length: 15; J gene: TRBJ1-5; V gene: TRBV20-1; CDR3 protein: CSASLGQLSNQPQHF; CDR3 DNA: TGCAGTGCTAGCTTGGGACAGCTTAGCAATCAGCCCCAGCATTTT
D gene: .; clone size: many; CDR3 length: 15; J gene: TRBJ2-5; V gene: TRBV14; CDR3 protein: CASSQDLGMMETQYF; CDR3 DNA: TGTGCCAGCAGCCAGGATCTAGGCATGATGGAGACCCAGTACTTC
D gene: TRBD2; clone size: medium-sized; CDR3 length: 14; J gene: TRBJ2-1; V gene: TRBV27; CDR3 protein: CASSLAGGYNEQFF; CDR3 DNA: TGTGCCAGCAGTCTAGCGGGAGGGTACAATGAGCAGTTCTTC
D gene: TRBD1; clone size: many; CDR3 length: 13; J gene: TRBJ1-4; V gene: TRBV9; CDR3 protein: CASRGTGSEKLFF; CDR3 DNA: TGTGCCAGCAGGGGGACAGGGTCTGAAAAACTGTTTTTT
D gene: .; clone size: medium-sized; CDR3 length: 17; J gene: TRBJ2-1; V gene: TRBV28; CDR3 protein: CASSLLGVGGSPNEQFF; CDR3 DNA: TGTGCCAGCAGTTTATTGGGAGTGGGTGGCAGCCCCAATGAGCAGTTCTTC
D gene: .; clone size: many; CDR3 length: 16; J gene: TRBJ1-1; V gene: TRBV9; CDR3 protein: CASSSRDSSMNTEAFF; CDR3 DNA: TGTGCCAGCAGCTCCCGAGACTCTTCTATGAACACTGAAGCTTTCTTT
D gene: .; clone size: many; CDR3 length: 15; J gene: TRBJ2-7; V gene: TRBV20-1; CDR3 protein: CSARGVGDRGSEQYF; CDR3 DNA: TGCAGTGCTAGGGGGGTCGGAGACCGCGGCTCCGAGCAGTACTTC
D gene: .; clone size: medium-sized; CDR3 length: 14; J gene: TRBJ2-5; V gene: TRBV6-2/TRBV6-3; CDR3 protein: CASSPGTEQETQYF; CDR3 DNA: TGTGCCAGCAGTCCCGGGACGGAGCAAGAGACCCAGTACTTC
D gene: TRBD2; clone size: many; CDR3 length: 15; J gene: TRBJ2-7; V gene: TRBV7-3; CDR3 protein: CASSPRIAGLYEQYF; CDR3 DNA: TGTGCCAGCAGCCCCCGGATAGCGGGGTTGTACGAGCAGTACTTC
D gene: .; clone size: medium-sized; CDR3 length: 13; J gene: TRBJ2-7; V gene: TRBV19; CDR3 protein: CASSMNGGGEQYF; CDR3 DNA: TGTGCCAGTAGTATGAATGGAGGGGGCGAGCAGTACTTC
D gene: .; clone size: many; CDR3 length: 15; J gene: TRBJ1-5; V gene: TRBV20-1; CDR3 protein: CSATDSPEGNQPQHF; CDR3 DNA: TGCAGTGCTACGGACAGCCCCGAGGGCAATCAGCCCCAGCATTTT
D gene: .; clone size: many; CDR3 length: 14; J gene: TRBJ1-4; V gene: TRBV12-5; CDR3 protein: CASGTTLQREKLFF; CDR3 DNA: TGTGCTAGTGGGACGACTCTGCAGAGGGAAAAACTGTTTTTT
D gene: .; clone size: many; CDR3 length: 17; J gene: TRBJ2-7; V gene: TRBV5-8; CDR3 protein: CASSPKVGVPSSYEQYF; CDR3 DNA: TGTGCCAGCAGCCCTAAAGTCGGGGTCCCGAGTTCCTACGAGCAGTACTTC
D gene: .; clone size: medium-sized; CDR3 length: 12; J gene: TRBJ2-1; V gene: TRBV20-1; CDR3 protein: CSGKESYNEQFF; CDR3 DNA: TGCAGTGGGAAGGAGTCCTACAATGAGCAGTTCTTC
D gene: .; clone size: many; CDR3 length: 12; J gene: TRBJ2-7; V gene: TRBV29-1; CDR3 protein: CSGRDGDYEQYF; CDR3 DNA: TGCAGCGGCCGGGACGGTGACTACGAGCAGTACTTC